This T cell receptor (beta chain) was observed in a study of response to subunit inactivated influenza vaccine. Study observations and caveats: That few new T cells are recruited by each seasonal influenza vaccination was the authors' suggestion.

The CDR3 totals 12 residues. V was trimmed by 11 bases and J by 1 base, leaving 9 bases between them. The germline CDR1 and CDR2 sequences are ENHRY and SYGVKD. TCRdb recomputed calls from the RT-PCR reads with MiXCR, one row per CDR3 protein. The sample holds approximately 530,000 distinct CDR3 sequences, 7.6% seen once. This clonotype was recorded a few times. Antigen unknown. The sequence was obtained from a man between 50 and 75 years old who received an inactivated influenza vaccine. Here the sequenced sample was PBMCs from blood, taken about 23 months after vaccination. V usage is TRBV10-3 and J usage is TRBJ1-5; the D gene is possibly TRBD1 (6 bases). This chain's CDR3 is CAGTGSNQPQHF. The DNA of the CDR3 is TGTGCCGGAACAGGGAGCAATCAGCCCCAGCATTTT.